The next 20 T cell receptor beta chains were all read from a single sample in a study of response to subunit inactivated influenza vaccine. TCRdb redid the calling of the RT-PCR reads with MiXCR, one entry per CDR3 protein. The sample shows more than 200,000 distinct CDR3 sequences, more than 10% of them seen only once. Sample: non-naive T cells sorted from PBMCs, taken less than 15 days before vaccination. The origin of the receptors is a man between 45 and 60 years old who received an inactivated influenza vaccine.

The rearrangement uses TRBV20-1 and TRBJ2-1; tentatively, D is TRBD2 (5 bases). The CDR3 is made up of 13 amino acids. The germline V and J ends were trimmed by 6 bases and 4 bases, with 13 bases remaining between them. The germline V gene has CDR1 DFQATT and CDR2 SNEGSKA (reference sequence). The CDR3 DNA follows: TGCAGTGCCTCCGGACTGAATTACAATGAGCAGTTCTTC. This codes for CSASGLNYNEQFF.

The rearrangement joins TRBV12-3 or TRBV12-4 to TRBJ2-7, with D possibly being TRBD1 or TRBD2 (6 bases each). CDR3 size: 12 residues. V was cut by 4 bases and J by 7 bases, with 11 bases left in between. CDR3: CASSSLGGEQYF. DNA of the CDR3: TGTGCCAGCAGTTCCTTAGGGGGGGAGCAGTACTTC.

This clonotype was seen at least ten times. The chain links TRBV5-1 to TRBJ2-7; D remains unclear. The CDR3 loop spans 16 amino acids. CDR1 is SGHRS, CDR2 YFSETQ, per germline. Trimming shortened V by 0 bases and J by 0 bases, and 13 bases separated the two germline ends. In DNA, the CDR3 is TGCGCCAGCAGCTTGGGAATCGTCGGCCTCTCCTACGAGCAGTACTTC. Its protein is CASSLGIVGLSYEQYF.

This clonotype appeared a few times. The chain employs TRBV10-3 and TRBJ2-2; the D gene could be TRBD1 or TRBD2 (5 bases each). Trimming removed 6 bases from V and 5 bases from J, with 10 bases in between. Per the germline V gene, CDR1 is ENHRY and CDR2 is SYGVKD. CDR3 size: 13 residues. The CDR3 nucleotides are TGTGCCATCAGCGGGGACGTAACCGGGGAGCTGTTTTTT. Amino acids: CAISGDVTGELFF.

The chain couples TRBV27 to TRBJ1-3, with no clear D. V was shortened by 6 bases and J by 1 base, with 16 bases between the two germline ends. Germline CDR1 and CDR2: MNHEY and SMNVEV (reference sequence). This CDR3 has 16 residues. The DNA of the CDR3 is TGTGCCAGCAGGGGTGGGATCGCTGAGTCTGGAAACACCATATATTTT. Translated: CASRGGIAESGNTIYF.

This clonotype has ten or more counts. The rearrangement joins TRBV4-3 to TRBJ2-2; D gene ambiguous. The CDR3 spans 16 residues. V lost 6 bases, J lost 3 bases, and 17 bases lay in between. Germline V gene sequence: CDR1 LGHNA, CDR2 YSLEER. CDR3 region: CASRPFQGSDTGELFF. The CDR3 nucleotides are TGCGCCAGCAGACCTTTCCAAGGGTCAGACACCGGGGAGCTGTTTTTT.

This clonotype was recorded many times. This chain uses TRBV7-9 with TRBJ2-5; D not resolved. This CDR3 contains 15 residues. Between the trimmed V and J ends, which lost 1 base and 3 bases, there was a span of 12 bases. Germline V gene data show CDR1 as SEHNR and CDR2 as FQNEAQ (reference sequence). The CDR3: CASSLELYSKETQYF. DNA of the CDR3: TGTGCCAGCAGCTTAGAATTATACAGCAAAGAGACCCAGTACTTC.

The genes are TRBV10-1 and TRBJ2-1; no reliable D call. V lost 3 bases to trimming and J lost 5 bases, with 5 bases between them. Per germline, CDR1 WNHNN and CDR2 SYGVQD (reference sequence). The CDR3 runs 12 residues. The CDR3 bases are TGCGCCAGCAGTGATTGGGACAATGAGCAGTTCTTC. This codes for CASSDWDNEQFF.

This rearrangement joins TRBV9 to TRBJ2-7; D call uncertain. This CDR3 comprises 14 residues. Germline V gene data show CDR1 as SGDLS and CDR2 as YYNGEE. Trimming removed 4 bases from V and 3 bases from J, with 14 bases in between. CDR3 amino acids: CASSPHEAGYEQYF. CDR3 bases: TGTGCCAGCAGCCCGCATGAAGCCGGCTACGAGCAGTACTTC.

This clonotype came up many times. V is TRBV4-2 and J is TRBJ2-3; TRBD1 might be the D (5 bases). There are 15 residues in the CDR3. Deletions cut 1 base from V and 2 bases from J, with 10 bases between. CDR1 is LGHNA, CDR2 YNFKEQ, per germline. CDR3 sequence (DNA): TGTGCCAGCAGCCAAGGGACAACGAACACAGATACGCAGTATTTT. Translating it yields CASSQGTTNTDTQYF.

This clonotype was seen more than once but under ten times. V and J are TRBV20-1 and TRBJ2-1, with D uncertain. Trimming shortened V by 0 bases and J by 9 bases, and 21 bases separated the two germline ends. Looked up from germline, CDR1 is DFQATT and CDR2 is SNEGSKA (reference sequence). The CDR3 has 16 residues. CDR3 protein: CSARDYVGRSGSEQFF. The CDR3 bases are TGCAGTGCTAGAGATTATGTTGGAAGGTCAGGTAGTGAGCAGTTCTTC.

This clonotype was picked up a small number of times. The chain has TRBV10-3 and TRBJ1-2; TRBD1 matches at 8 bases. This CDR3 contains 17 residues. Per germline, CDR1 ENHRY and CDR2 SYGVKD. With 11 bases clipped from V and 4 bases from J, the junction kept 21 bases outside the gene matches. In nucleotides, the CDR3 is TGTGCCGCCATCGCCGGGACAGGTCAGGGTACTAGCTATGGCTACACCTTC. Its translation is CAAIAGTGQGTSYGYTF.

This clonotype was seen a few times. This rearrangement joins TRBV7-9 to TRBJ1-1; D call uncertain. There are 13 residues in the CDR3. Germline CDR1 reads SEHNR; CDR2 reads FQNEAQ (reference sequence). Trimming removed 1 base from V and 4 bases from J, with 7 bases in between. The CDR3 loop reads CASSLELGTEAFF. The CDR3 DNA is TGTGCCAGCAGCTTAGAGCTGGGCACTGAAGCTTTCTTT.

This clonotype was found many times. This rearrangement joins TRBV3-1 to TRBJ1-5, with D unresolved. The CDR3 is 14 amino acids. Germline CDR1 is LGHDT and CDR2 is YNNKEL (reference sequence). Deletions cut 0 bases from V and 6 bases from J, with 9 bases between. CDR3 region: CASSQDPYGQPQHF. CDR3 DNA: TGTGCCAGCAGCCAAGATCCCTATGGTCAGCCCCAGCATTTT.

The CDR3 spells CASRRGGSGADTQYF. CDR3 in DNA: TGTGCCAGCAGACGAGGGGGAAGCGGGGCAGATACGCAGTATTTT. The chain recombines TRBV7-9 with TRBJ2-3; the D gene is possibly TRBD2 (7 bases). The CDR3 sequence is 15 residues long. From germline, CDR1 is SEHNR and CDR2 FQNEAQ (reference sequence). V was pared by 6 bases and J by 4 bases, with 17 bases between.

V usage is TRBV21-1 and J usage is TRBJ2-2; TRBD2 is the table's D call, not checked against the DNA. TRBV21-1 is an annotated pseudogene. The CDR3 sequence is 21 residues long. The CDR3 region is CASSKEGSSGSLYLNTGELFF. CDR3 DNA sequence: TGTGCCAGCAGCAAAGAAGGTTCTAGCGGGAGTCTGTATCTCAACACCGGGGAGCTGTTTTTT.

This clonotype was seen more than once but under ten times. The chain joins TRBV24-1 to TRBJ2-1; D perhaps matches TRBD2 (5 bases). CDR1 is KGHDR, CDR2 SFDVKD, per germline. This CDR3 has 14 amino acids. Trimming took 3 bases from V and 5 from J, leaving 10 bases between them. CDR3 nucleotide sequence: TGTGCCACCAGTGATAACACTAGACACAATGAGCAGTTCTTC. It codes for CATSDNTRHNEQFF.

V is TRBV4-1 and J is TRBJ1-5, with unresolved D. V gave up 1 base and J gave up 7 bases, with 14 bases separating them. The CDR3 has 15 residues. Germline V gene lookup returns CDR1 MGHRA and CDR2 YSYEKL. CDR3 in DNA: TGCGCCAGCAGCCAAGCGATGGATGGTTGGCAGCCCCAGCATTTT. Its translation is CASSQAMDGWQPQHF.

The CDR3 sequence: CASSDSWRGSSYEQYF. CDR3 nucleotides: TGTGCCAGCAGTGATTCATGGCGGGGGAGCTCCTACGAGCAGTACTTC. The rearrangement joins TRBV25-1 to TRBJ2-7; 7 positions match TRBD2. CDR3 length: 16 residues. Unmatched junction bases numbered 8, after V lost 3 bases and J lost 0 bases. Germline loops: CDR1 MGHDK, CDR2 SYGVNS.

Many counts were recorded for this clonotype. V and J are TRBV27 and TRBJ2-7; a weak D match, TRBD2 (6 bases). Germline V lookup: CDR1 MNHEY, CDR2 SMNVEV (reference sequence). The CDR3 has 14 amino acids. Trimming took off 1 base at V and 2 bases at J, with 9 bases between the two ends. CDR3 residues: CASSLFAGPYEQYF. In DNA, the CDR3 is TGTGCCAGCAGTTTATTCGCGGGACCCTACGAGCAGTACTTC.